This T cell receptor (beta chain) was sequenced in a study of T-cell reconstitution after alpha-beta-depleted transplantation in children. In this sample, this clonotype turned up a few times. Its matching antigen is unknown. Study results and caveats: Fresh T-cell production supplied most of the T-cell counts and diversity seen one year after transplant.

The germline V and J ends were trimmed by 3 bases and 3 bases, with 6 bases remaining between them. The CDR3 runs 14 residues. Unique molecular identifiers featured in how the TCRbeta library was prepared. TCRdb called the PCR reads again in MiXCR, with one record for every CDR3 protein. The data contain around 440,000 distinct CDR3 sequences, more than 9% of them singletons. The sequence came from a child younger than 10 with inherited bone marrow failure, due to receive a stem cell transplant. The sample consisted of PBMCs, taken before TCRalphabeta/CD19-depleted stem cell transplant. This rearrangement joins TRBV12-3 or TRBV12-4 to TRBJ1-6, with no clear D. The CDR3 DNA is TGTGCCAGCAGTTTTGAGAGCTATAATTCACCCCTCCACTTT. This gives the protein CASSFESYNSPLHF.